This T cell receptor (beta chain) was observed in a study of blood T cell repertoires in COVID-19. The CDR3 runs 16 residues. CDR1 is SGHAT and CDR2 is FQNNGV in the germline V gene. V dropped 4 bases and J dropped 5; count of bases not matched to a gene: 8. Clones were sequenced by immunoSEQ multiplex PCR, and TCRdb holds only the in-frame ones, with some missing. The sample contains hundreds of thousands of clones, around nine tenths of which appear only once. The receptor comes from a woman between 40 and 50 years old who had recovered from COVID-19. Sequencing was carried out using peripheral blood. This chain connects TRBV11-2 to TRBJ2-3; 11 positions agree with TRBD1. CDR3 sequence (DNA): TGTGCCAGCAGCTCCGGGGACAGGGGGAAGGGAGATACGCAGTATTTT. Protein: CASSSGDRGKGDTQYF.